Following are 27 T cell receptor beta chains from one sample sequenced in a study of cytomegalovirus exposure and HLA in healthy donors. The table came from immunoSEQ multiplex PCR; TCRdb's copy has only in-frame clones and leaves some out. There are over 85,000 clones in the sample; more than 75% occur only once, and over 1.1% lies in the top ten. Sequenced: PBMCs. These receptors all stem from a woman aged 30 to 39 in good health and CMV-seropositive.

The V gene is TRBV18, the J gene TRBJ1-5; D ambiguous. V dropped 3 bases and J dropped 6 bases, with 9 bases sitting between them. Germline values: CDR1 KGHSH, CDR2 LQKENI. This CDR3 has 13 residues. CDR3 in DNA: TGTGCCAGCTCACCGCAGGATAGTCAGCCCCAGCATTTT. As protein: CASSPQDSQPQHF.

The CDR3 DNA follows: TGTGCCAGCAGGGAGACCGGGGAGCTGTTTTTT. Protein: CASRETGELFF. This chain links TRBV28 with TRBJ2-2; no clear D. CDR1 is MDHEN, CDR2 SYDVKM, per germline. The CDR3 is 11 residues long. With 6 bases removed from V and 5 bases from J, the gap between germline ends came to 4 bases.

The chain joins TRBV5-1 to TRBJ2-1; possible D gene TRBD2, 5 bases. This CDR3 is built from 17 residues. V lost 0 bases to trimming and J lost 0 bases, with 13 bases between them. The germline V gene has CDR1 SGHRS and CDR2 YFSETQ. The CDR3 sequence is CASSLEDGVSSYNEQFF. In DNA form, the CDR3 reads TGCGCCAGCAGCTTGGAGGACGGGGTTAGCTCCTACAATGAGCAGTTCTTC.

The rearrangement links TRBV7-2 to TRBJ1-6; D gene uncertain. The CDR3 consists of 15 residues. In germline, CDR1 is SGHTA, CDR2 FQGNSA. V dropped 5 bases and J dropped 6 bases, with 14 bases sitting between them. CDR3 residues: CASSAGTAPNSPLHF. The DNA of the CDR3 is TGTGCCAGCAGCGCTGGAACAGCCCCTAATTCACCCCTCCACTTT.

The rearrangement links TRBV7-2 to TRBJ2-1; D is unresolved. The CDR3 totals 13 residues. Between the trimmed V and J ends, which lost 1 base and 7 bases, there was a span of 8 bases. Germline CDR1 is SGHTA and CDR2 is FQGNSA. The CDR3 DNA reads as TGTGCCAGCAGCTTAGTAGGCGGAAATGAGCAGTTCTTC. Protein sequence: CASSLVGGNEQFF.

Here the CDR3 reads CASSPQGQSHRNTGELFF. The CDR3 nucleotides read TGCGCCAGCAGCCCACAGGGGCAATCCCACCGAAACACCGGGGAGCTGTTTTTT. The chain combines TRBV4-3 with TRBJ2-2, with 7 bases aligning to TRBD1. This CDR3 has 18 residues. V shed 4 bases and J 2 bases; nucleotides not matched to a gene: 13. The germline V gene has CDR1 LGHNA and CDR2 YSLEER.

The J gene is TRBJ2-3, the V gene TRBV7-9, with TRBD2 matching 10 bases. The V gene end was trimmed by 3 bases and the J gene end by 4 bases; junction bases not matched to a gene: 7. The CDR3 contains 16 residues. Germline values: CDR1 SEHNR, CDR2 FQNEAQ (reference sequence). The chain's CDR3 is CASSFPPSGGADTQYF. CDR3 nucleotides: TGTGCCAGCAGCTTTCCTCCTAGCGGGGGCGCAGATACGCAGTATTTT. Using reference TRBV7-9 and TRBJ2-3 for the parts outside the CDR3, the full variable domain is DTGVSQNPRHKITKRGQNVTFRCDPISEHNRLYWYRQTLGQGPEFLTYFQNEAQLEKSRLLSDRFSAERPKGSFSTLEIQRTEQGDSAMYLCASSFPPSGGADTQYFGPGTRLTVL.

This clone was detected a few times. The chain is built from TRBV5-6 and TRBJ2-2, with D uncertain. V lost 4 bases, J lost 1 base, and 2 bases lay in between. The germline V gene encodes CDR1 SGHDT and CDR2 YYEEEE. This CDR3 has 12 amino acids. For the CDR3, the DNA is TGTGCCAGCAGCCTGAACACCGGGGAGCTGTTTTTT. Protein: CASSLNTGELFF.

The chain has TRBV30 and TRBJ1-1; a weak D match, TRBD1 (6 bases). This CDR3 has 13 amino acids. Germline loops: CDR1 GTSNPN, CDR2 SVGIG (reference sequence). The germline V and J ends were trimmed by 1 base and 1 base, with 7 bases remaining between them. The CDR3, as DNA: TGTGCCTGGAGTGACAGGGCGAACACTGAAGCTTTCTTT. Amino acid sequence: CAWSDRANTEAFF.

J is TRBJ1-2 and V is TRBV6-1; 9 bases match TRBD1. The J segment lost 5 bases and the V segment lost 4 bases, leaving 11 bases of the junction unmatched. CDR3 length: 16 residues. From germline, CDR1 is MNHNS and CDR2 SASEGT. The CDR3 region is CASSARQGGYGYGYTF. CDR3 DNA: TGTGCCAGCAGTGCCCGACAGGGGGGCTATGGGTATGGCTACACCTTC.

The rearrangement links TRBV6-6 to TRBJ1-1; TRBD1 aligns across 8 bases. The V segment lost 11 bases and the J segment 5 bases; nucleotides outside the gene matches: 16. CDR1 is MNHNY and CDR2 is SVGAGI in the germline V gene (reference sequence). The CDR3 loop spans 15 amino acids. CDR3: CAGRTNSDRGTEAFF. CDR3 DNA sequence: TGTGCCGGCCGTACGAACTCCGACAGGGGAACTGAAGCTTTCTTT.

The chain links TRBV19 to TRBJ2-6; TRBD1 agrees at 8 bases. Germline V gene lookup returns CDR1 LNHDA and CDR2 SQIVND (reference sequence). This CDR3 region has 17 residues. Trimming removed 4 bases from V and 0 bases from J; junction bases left unmatched: 5. CDR3 coding DNA: TGTGCCAGTAGTAGGGACAGGTGGGTCTCTGGGGCCAACGTCCTGACTTTC. Translation gives CASSRDRWVSGANVLTF.

The chain joins TRBV10-3 to TRBJ1-1, with 8 bases that match TRBD1. This CDR3 contains 14 residues. V gave up 6 bases and J gave up 4 bases; unmatched junction bases: 7. CDR1 and CDR2 from the germline V gene are ENHRY and SYGVKD. The CDR3 DNA reads as TGTGCCATCAGAACAGGGGGTTGGATCACTGAAGCTTTCTTT. Encoded protein: CAIRTGGWITEAFF.

The chain couples TRBV2 to TRBJ1-4; D call uncertain. Germline values: CDR1 SNHLY, CDR2 FYNNEI. V shed 10 bases and J shed 4 bases, with 13 bases lying between them. This CDR3 is 13 amino acids long. The CDR3 protein is CAITGSFNEKLFF. The CDR3 DNA is TGTGCCATCACCGGGTCTTTTAATGAAAAACTGTTTTTT.

The rearrangement uses TRBV6-5 and TRBJ2-3; D unclear. V was cut by 2 bases and J by 0 bases, with 9 bases left in between. The CDR3 runs 15 residues. Germline V gene sequence: CDR1 MNHEY, CDR2 SVGAGI. CDR3 in amino acids: CASSYGSRSTDTQYF. CDR3 coding DNA: TGTGCCAGCAGTTACGGGTCCAGGAGCACAGATACGCAGTATTTT.

V usage is TRBV7-2 and J usage is TRBJ2-7; D may be TRBD1 (7 bases). The ends were cut back, 6 bases at V and 3 bases at J, with 12 bases in the middle. This CDR3 has 13 amino acids. Germline values: CDR1 SGHTA, CDR2 FQGNSA. The DNA of the CDR3 is TGTGCCAGCAGGCGGGACAGCAACTACGAGCAGTACTTC. Translated: CASRRDSNYEQYF.

The chain employs TRBV18 and TRBJ1-4; D is unclear. CDR1 and CDR2 (germline): KGHSH, LQKENI. CDR3 length: 15 amino acids. Trimming left V 6 bases short and J 3 bases short, with 14 bases between. The CDR3 bases are TGTGCCAGCTCTCGCGCATCTGCGGCTAATGAAAAACTGTTTTTT. This encodes CASSRASAANEKLFF.

The chain is built from TRBV6-1 and TRBJ2-7; D remains unclear. The CDR3 extends over 11 amino acids. Looked up from germline, CDR1 is MNHNS and CDR2 is SASEGT. The germline V and J ends were trimmed by 3 bases and 2 bases, with 2 bases remaining between them. DNA of the CDR3: TGTGCCAGCAGTGACACCTACGAGCAGTACTTC. Its translation: CASSDTYEQYF.

The chain combines TRBV25-1 with TRBJ2-1; 8 bases match TRBD1. The CDR3 covers 15 residues. Germline trimming cut 2 bases from V and 7 bases from J; bases unmatched to any gene: 7. Germline CDR1 and CDR2: MGHDK and SYGVNS. As DNA, the CDR3 is TGTGCCAGCAGTGAAATCCAGGGGGCAGGAAATGAGCAGTTCTTC. This gives the protein CASSEIQGAGNEQFF.

The chain has TRBV28 and TRBJ2-6, with D hard to call. The CDR3 loop spans 15 amino acids. Per germline, CDR1 MDHEN and CDR2 SYDVKM. The V end was cut by 2 bases, the J end by 4 bases, with 9 bases between. In nucleotides, the CDR3 is TGTGCCAGCAGTTTACCGTTTCGGGGGGCCAACGTCCTGACTTTC. Residues: CASSLPFRGANVLTF. The whole variable domain, remainder taken from reference TRBV28 and TRBJ2-6, is DVKVTQSSRYLVKRTGEKVFLECVQDMDHENMFWYRQDPGLGLRLIYFSYDVKMKEKGDIPEGYSVSREKKERFSLILESASTNQTSMYLCASSLPFRGANVLTFGAGSRLTVL.

This clone was observed a single time. V and J are TRBV5-1 and TRBJ1-2; 8 nucleotides agree with TRBD1. The CDR3 length is 16 residues. J gave up 4 bases and V 4 bases, and 12 bases lay outside the gene matches. Germline V gene data show CDR1 as SGHRS and CDR2 as YFSETQ. CDR3 in DNA: TGCGCCAGCAGCCCCGGACAGGGAACTCTTCTCTATGGCTACACCTTC. Translation: CASSPGQGTLLYGYTF.

V gene TRBV4-3 combines with J gene TRBJ2-3; D may be TRBD2 (7 bases). Germline V gene lookup returns CDR1 LGHNA and CDR2 YSLEER. The V and J ends lost 0 bases and 2 bases respectively, with 12 bases between them. The CDR3 contains 16 residues. The CDR3 spells CASSQDGGGPTDTQYF. The DNA of the CDR3 is TGCGCCAGCAGCCAAGATGGGGGGGGGCCCACAGATACGCAGTATTTT.

The rearrangement links TRBV9 to TRBJ1-5, with TRBD1 matching 9 bases. The CDR3 is 16 residues long. V shed 4 bases, J shed 4 bases, and the junction held 9 bases outside the gene matches. Germline V gene data show CDR1 as SGDLS and CDR2 as YYNGEE. The CDR3, as DNA: TGTGCCAGCAGCACTTCAAGACAGGGGGATAATCAGCCCCAGCATTTT. It encodes CASSTSRQGDNQPQHF.

The J gene is TRBJ1-3, the V gene TRBV5-1, with D uncertain. Germline-derived CDR1 and CDR2 are SGHRS and YFSETQ. This CDR3 is built from 14 residues. Trimming left V 2 bases short and J 1 base short, with 7 bases between. Written as DNA, the CDR3 is TGCGCCAGCAGCTTACGGGGTTCTGGAAACACCATATATTTT. Its translation: CASSLRGSGNTIYF.

The chain employs TRBV30 and TRBJ2-1, with 7 bases that match TRBD2. Looked up from germline, CDR1 is GTSNPN and CDR2 is SVGIG (reference sequence). The CDR3 spans 14 residues. V dropped 3 bases and J dropped 1; count of bases not matched to a gene: 3. The CDR3: CAWRRLASYNEQFF. CDR3 in DNA: TGTGCCTGGAGGCGACTAGCATCCTACAATGAGCAGTTCTTC.

This clone was observed a single time. The same CDR3 is also encoded by other DNA sequences in this sample. The genes are TRBV27 and TRBJ2-1; D might be TRBD2 (6 bases). Trimming left V 3 bases short and J 7 bases short, with 7 bases between. The germline gives CDR1 MNHEY, CDR2 SMNVEV (reference sequence). The CDR3 sequence is 12 residues long. The CDR3 region is CASSLGGNEQFF. The CDR3 DNA reads TGTGCCAGCAGTTTGGGGGGAAATGAGCAGTTCTTC.

V usage is TRBV19 and J usage is TRBJ2-5; D may be TRBD2 (6 bases). CDR1 is LNHDA, CDR2 SQIVND, per germline (reference sequence). CDR3 length: 14 amino acids. Trimming removed 5 bases from V and 1 base from J, with 11 bases in between. CDR3 residues: CASSLGLLQETQYF. The CDR3 nucleotides read TGTGCCAGTAGTTTGGGACTTCTCCAAGAGACCCAGTACTTC. Combining the CDR3 with reference TRBV19 and TRBJ2-5 gives the whole variable domain DGGITQSPKYLFRKEGQNVTLSCEQNLNHDAMYWYRQDPGQGLRLIYYSQIVNDFQKGDIAEGYSVSREKKESFPLTVTSAQKNPTAFYLCASSLGLLQETQYFGPGTRLLVL.